This T cell receptor (beta chain) was found in a study of blood T cell repertoires in COVID-19. Study-wide context: Whether acute or convalescent, the COVID-19 samples came from the United States, Italy and Spain. T cells, B-cell-depleted T cells, or PBMCs provided the cDNA or gDNA that served as material.

In the authors' methods: The assay estimated nucleated cells by amplifying reference gene primers. Here immunoSEQ multiplex PCR was the method, and the copy in TCRdb shows in-frame clones only, minus some. V and J calls and clone size come straight from that table; D and trimming were deduced from the DNA. The repertoire holds 150,000 or so clones, with 85% to 90% as singletons. V lost 5 bases and J lost 6, with 20 bases in between. The CDR3 is 16 residues long. From germline, CDR1 is KGHDR and CDR2 SFDVKD. The sequenced sample was peripheral blood. The chain combines TRBV24-1 with TRBJ2-3; D is perhaps TRBD2 (5 bases). The clonotype comes from a woman between 40 and 50 years old with acute or convalescent COVID-19. The CDR3 DNA follows: TGTGCCACCAGTGCTCTCCCCTCCTTCGAGGGCGATACGCAGTATTTT. Protein product: CATSALPSFEGDTQYF.